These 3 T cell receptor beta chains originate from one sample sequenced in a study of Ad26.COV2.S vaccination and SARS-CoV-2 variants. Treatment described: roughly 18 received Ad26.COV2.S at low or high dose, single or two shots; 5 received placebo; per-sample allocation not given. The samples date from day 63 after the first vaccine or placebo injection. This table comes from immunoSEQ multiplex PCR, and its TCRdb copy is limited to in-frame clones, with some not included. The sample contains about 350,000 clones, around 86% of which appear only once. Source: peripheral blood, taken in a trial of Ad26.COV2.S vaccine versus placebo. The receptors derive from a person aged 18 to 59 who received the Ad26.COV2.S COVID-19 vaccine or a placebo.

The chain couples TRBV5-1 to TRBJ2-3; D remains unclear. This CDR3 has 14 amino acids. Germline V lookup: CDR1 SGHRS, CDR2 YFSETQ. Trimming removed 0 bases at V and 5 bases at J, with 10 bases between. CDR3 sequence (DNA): TGCGCCAGCAGCTTGGAGGGTCTAGTAGATACGCAGTATTTT. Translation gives CASSLEGLVDTQYF.

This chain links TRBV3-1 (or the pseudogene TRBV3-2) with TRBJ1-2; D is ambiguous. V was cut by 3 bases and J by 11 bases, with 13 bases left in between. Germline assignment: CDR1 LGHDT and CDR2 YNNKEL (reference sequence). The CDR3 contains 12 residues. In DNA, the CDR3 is TGTGCCAGCAGCCAGGGAGGAGGGTGGTACACCTTC. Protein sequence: CASSQGGGWYTF.

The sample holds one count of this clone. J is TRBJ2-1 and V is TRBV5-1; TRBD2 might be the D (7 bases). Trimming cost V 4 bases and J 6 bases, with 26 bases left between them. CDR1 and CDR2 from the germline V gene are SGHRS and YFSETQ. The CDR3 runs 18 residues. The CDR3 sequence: CASSHPLPGGPSANEQFF. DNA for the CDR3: TGCGCCAGCAGCCATCCTCTCCCGGGGGGCCCCTCCGCCAATGAGCAGTTCTTC.